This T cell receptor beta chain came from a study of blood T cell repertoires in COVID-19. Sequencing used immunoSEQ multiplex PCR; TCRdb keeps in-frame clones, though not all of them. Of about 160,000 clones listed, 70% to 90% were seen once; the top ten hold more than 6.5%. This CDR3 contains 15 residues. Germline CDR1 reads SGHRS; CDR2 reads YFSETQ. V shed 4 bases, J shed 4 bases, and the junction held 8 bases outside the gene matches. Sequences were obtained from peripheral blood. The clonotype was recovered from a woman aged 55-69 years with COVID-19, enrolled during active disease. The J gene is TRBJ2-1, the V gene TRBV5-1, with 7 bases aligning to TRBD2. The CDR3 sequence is CASSPLADLYNEQFF. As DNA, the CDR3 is TGCGCCAGCAGCCCTCTAGCGGATCTTTACAATGAGCAGTTCTTC.